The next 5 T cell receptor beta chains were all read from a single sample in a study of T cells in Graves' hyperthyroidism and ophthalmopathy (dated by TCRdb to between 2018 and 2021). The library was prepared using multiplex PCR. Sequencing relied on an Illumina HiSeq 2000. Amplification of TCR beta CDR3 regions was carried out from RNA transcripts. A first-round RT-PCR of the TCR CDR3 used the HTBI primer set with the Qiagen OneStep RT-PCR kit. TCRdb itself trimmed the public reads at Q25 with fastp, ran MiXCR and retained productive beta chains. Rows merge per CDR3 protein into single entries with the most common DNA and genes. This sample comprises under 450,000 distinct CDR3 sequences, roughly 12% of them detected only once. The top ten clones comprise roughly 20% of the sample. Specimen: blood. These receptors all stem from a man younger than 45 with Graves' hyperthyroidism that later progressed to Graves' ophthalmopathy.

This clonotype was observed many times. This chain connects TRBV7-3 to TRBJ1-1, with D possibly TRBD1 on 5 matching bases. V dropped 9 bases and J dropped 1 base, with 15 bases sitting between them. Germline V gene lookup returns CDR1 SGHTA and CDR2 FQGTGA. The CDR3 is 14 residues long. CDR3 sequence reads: CASTPGPWNTEAFF. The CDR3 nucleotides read TGTGCCAGTACACCGGGACCTTGGAACACTGAAGCTTTCTTT.

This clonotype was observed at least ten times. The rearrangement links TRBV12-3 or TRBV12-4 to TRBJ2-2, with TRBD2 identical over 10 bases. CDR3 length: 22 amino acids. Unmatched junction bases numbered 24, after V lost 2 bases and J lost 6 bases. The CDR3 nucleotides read TGTGCCAGCAGTTTATCCCAGCGGGGGGGCTTAATATCTCCTTCCCGACCCGGGGAGCTGTTTTTT. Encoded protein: CASSLSQRGGLISPSRPGELFF.

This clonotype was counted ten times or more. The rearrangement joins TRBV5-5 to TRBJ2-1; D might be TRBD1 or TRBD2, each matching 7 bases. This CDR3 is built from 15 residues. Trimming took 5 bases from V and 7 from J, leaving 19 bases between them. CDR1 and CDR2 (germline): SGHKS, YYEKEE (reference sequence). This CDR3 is CASRPAGGGVNEQFF. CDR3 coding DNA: TGTGCCAGCAGACCCGCAGGGGGGGGAGTGAATGAGCAGTTCTTC.

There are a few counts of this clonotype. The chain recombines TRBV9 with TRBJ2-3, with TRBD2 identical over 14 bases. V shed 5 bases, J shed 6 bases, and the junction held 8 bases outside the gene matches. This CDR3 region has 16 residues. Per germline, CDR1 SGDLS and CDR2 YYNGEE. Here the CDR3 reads CASSHKTSGGADTQYF. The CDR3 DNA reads TGTGCCAGCAGTCATAAGACTAGCGGGGGGGCGGATACGCAGTATTTT.

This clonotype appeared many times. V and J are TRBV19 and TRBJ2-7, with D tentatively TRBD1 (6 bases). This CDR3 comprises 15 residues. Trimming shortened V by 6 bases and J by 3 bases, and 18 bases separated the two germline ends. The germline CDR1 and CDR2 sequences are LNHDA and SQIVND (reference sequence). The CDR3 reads CASRSRGVLSYEQYF. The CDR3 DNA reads TGTGCCAGTAGAAGCAGGGGAGTTTTGAGCTACGAGCAGTACTTC.